This T cell receptor (beta chain) was captured by sequencing in a study of blood T cell repertoires in COVID-19. Germline V gene data show CDR1 as SGHNT and CDR2 as YENEEA. V shed 0 bases, J shed 0 bases, and the junction held 1 base outside the gene matches. The CDR3 covers 16 residues. Assay: immunoSEQ multiplex PCR; the TCRdb copy retains only in-frame clones and omits some. The profile covers about 400,000 clones, with around 90% appearing a single time and approximately 1.2% taken by the ten largest. J is TRBJ2-3 and V is TRBV11-3; 9 bases are shared with TRBD2. Source material: peripheral blood. The TCR comes from a man in his forties with acute or convalescent COVID-19. The CDR3 DNA is TGTGCCAGCAGCTTAGATGGACTAGCGAGCACAGATACGCAGTATTTT. Its protein product is CASSLDGLASTDTQYF.